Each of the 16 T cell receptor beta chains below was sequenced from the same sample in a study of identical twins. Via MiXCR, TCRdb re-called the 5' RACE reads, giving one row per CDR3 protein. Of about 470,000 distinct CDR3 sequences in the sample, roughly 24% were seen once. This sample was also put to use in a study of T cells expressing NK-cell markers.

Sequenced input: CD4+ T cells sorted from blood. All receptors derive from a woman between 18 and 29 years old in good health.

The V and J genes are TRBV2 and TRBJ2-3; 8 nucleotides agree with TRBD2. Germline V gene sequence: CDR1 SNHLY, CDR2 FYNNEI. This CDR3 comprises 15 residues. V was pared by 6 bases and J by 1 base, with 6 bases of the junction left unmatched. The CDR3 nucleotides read TGTGCCAGCAGGCAGGAGACTAGCGGCACAGATACGCAGTATTTT. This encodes CASRQETSGTDTQYF.

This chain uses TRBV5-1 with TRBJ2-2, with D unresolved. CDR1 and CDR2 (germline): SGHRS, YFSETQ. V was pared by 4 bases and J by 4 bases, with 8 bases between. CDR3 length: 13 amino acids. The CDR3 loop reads CASSPMGTGELFF. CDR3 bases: TGCGCCAGCAGCCCCATGGGCACCGGGGAGCTGTTTTTT.

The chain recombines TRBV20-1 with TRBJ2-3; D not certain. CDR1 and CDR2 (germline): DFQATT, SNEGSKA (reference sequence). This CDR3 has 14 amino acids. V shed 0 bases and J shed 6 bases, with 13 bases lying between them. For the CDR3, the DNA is TGCAGTGCTAGAGATCGGTCGAATCGGGATACGCAGTATTTT. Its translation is CSARDRSNRDTQYF.

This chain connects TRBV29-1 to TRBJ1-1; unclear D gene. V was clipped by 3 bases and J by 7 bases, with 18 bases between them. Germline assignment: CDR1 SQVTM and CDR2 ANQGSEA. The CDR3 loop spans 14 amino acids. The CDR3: CSVEVGLRGYEAFF. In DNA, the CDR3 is TGCAGCGTTGAGGTAGGCCTCCGGGGTTATGAAGCTTTCTTT.

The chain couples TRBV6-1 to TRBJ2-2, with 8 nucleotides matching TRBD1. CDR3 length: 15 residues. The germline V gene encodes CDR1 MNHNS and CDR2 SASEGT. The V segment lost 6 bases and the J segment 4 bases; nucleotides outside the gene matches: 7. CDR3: CASRPGQGATGELFF. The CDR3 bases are TGTGCCAGCAGACCTGGACAGGGTGCCACCGGGGAGCTGTTTTTT.

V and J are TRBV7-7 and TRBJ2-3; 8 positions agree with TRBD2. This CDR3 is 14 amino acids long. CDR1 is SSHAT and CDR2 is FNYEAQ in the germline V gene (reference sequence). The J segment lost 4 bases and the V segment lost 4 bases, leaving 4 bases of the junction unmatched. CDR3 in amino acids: CASSSTSESDTQYF. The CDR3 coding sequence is TGTGCCAGCAGCTCGACTAGCGAATCAGATACGCAGTATTTT.

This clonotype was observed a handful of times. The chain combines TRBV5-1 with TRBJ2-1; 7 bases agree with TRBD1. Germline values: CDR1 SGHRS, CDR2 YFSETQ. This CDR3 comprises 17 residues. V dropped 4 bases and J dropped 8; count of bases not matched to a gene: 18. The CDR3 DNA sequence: TGCGCCAGCAGCCCCCAAGGGGGCAACTTACGATCCGATGAGCAGTTCTTC. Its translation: CASSPQGGNLRSDEQFF.

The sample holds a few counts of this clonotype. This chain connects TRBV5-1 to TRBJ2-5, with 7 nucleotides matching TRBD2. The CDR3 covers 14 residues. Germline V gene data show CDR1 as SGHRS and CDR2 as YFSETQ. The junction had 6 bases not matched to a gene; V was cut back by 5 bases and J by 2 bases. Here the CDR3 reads CASRPTSLQETQYF. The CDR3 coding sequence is TGCGCCAGCAGACCGACTAGCTTGCAAGAGACCCAGTACTTC.

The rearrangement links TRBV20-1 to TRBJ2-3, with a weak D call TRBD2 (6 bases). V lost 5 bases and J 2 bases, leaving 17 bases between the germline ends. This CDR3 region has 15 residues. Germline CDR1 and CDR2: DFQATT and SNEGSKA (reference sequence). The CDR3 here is CSAVYIADPTDTQYF. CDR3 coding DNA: TGCAGTGCTGTCTATATAGCGGATCCCACAGATACGCAGTATTTT.

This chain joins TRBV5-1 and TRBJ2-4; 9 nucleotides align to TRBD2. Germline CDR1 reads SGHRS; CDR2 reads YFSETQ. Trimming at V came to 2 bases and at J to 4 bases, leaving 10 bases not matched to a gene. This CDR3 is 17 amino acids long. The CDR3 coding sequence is TGCGCCAGCAGCTTTAGAGTTGGCGGGGGGGCGAAAAACATTCAGTACTTC. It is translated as CASSFRVGGGAKNIQYF. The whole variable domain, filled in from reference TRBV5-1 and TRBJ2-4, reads KAGVTQTPRYLIKTRGQQVTLSCSPISGHRSVSWYQQTPGQGLQFLFEYFSETQRNKGNFPGRFSGRQFSNSRSEMNVSTLELGDSALYLCASSFRVGGGAKNIQYFGAGTRLSVL.

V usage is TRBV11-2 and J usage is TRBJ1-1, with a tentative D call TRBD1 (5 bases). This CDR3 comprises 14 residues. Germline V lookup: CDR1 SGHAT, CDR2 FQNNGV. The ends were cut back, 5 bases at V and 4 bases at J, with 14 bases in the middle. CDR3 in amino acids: CASSPDSWGTEAFF. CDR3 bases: TGTGCCAGCAGCCCAGACAGCTGGGGCACTGAAGCTTTCTTT.

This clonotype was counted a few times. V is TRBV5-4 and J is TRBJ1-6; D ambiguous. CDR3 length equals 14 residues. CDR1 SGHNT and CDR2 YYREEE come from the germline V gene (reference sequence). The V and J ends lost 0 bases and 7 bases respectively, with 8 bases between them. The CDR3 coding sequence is TGTGCCAGCAGCTTGGATTACGGGAATTCACCCCTCCACTTT. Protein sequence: CASSLDYGNSPLHF. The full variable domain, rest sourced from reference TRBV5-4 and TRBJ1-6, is ETGVTQSPTHLIKTRGQQVTLRCSSQSGHNTVSWYQQALGQGPQFIFQYYREEENGRGNFPPRFSGLQFPNYSSELNVNALELDDSALYLCASSLDYGNSPLHFGNGTRLTVT.

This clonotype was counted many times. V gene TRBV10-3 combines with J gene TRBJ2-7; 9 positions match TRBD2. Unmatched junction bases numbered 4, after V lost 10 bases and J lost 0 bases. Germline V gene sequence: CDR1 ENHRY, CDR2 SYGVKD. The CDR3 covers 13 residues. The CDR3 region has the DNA TGTGCCACCTCGACTAGCGGCTCCTACGAGCAGTACTTC. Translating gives CATSTSGSYEQYF.

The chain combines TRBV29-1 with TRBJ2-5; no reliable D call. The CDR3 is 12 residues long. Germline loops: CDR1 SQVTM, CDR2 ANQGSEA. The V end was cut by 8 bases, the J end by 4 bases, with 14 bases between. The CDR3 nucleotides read TGCAGCTTAAAGATGTCAGCAGAGACCCAGTACTTC. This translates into CSLKMSAETQYF.

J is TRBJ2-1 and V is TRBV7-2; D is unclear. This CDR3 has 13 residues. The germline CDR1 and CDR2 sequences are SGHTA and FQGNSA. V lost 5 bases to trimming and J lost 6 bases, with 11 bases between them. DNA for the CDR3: TGTGCCAGCAGCCATGGACCAGTCAATGAGCAGTTCTTC. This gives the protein CASSHGPVNEQFF. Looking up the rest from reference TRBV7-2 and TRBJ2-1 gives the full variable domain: GAGVSQSPSNKVTEKGKDVELRCDPISGHTALYWYRQSLGQGLEFLIYFQGNSAPDKSGLPSDRFSAERTGGSVSTLTIQRTQQEDSAVYLCASSHGPVNEQFFGPGTRLTVL.

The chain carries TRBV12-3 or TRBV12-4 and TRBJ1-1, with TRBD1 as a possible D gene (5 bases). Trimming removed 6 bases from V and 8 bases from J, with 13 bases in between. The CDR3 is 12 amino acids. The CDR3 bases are TGTGCCAGCAGCCCGGGACTCCACGAAGCTTTCTTT. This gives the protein CASSPGLHEAFF.